This entry describes one TCR beta chain. This sample stems from a study of blood T cell repertoires in COVID-19. Across the study: Nucleic acid was either cDNA or gDNA, and it came from T cells, B-cell-depleted T cells, or PBMCs.

Sequencing used immunoSEQ multiplex PCR; TCRdb keeps in-frame clones, though not all of them. Among approximately 300,000 clones, roughly nine tenths were seen once, and the ten largest hold around 5.9%. Trimming took 0 bases from V and 4 from J; bases not matched to a gene: 4. The V gene's germline CDR1 is SGDLS and CDR2 YYNGEE. This CDR3 has 15 residues. Cohort allocation depended upon clinical history that participants reported. The chain joins TRBV9 to TRBJ1-5, with TRBD1 matching over 7 bases. Sequenced sample: PBMCs or T cells enriched from blood (not recorded which). The TCR originated in a woman under 40 who had recovered from COVID-19. CDR3 loop: CASSVGGQANQPQHF. The CDR3 DNA reads TGTGCCAGCAGCGTAGGAGGACAGGCGAATCAGCCCCAGCATTTT.